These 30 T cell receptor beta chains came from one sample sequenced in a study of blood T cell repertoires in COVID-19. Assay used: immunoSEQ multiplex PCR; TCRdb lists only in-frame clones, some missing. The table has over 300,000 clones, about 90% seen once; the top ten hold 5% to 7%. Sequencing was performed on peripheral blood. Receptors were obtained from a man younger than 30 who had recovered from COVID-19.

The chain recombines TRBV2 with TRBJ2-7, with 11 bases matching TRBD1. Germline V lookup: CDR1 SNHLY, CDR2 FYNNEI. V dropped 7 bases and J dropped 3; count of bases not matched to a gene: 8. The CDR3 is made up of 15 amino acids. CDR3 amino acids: CASKREGTGGYEQYF. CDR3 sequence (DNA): TGTGCCAGCAAAAGGGAGGGGACAGGGGGCTACGAGCAGTACTTC.

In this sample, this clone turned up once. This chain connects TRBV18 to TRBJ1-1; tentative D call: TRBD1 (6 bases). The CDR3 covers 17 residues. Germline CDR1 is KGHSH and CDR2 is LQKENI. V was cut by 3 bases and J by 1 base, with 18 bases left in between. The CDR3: CASSPITLQGANTEAFF. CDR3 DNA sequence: TGTGCCAGCTCACCCATTACCCTACAGGGTGCGAACACTGAAGCTTTCTTT.

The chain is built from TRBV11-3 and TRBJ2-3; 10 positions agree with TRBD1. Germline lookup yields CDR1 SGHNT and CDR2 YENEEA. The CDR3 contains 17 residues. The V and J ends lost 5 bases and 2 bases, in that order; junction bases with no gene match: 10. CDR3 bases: TGTGCCAGCAGCCTAGGCGGGACAGGGGCCGCCACAGATACGCAGTATTTT. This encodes CASSLGGTGAATDTQYF.

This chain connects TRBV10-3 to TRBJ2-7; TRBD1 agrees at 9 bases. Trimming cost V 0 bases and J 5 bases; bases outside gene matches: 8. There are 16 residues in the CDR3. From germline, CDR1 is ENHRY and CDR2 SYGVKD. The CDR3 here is CAISESAGQGSHEQYF. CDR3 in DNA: TGTGCCATCAGTGAGTCAGCAGGACAGGGGTCCCACGAGCAGTACTTC.

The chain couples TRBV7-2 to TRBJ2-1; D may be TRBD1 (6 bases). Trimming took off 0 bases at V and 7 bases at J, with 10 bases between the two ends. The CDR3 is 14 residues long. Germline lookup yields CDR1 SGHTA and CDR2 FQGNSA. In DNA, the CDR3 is TGTGCCAGCAGCTTAGCTATGGGACATAATGAGCAGTTCTTC. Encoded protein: CASSLAMGHNEQFF.

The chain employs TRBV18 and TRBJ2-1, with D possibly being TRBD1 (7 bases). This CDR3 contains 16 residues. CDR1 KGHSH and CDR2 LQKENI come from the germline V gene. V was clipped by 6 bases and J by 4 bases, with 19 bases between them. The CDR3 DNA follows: TGTGCCAGCTCGCGACAGGGCGGGAACGGTTACAATGAGCAGTTCTTC. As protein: CASSRQGGNGYNEQFF.

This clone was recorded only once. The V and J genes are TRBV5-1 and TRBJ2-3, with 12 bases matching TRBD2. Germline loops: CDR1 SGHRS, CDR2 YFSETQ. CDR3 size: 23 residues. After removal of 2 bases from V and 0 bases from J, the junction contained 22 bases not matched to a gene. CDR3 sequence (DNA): TGCGCCAGCAGCTTAACTGGGACTAGCGGGCCCAAACAGCTCCCTCTTAGCACAGATACGCAGTATTTT. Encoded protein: CASSLTGTSGPKQLPLSTDTQYF.

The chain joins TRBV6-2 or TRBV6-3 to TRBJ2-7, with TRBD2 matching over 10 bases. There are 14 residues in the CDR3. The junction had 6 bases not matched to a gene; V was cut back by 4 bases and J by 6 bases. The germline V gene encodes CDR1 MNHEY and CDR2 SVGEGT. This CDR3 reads CASSSPASGGEQYF. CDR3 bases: TGTGCCAGCAGTTCCCCGGCTAGCGGGGGCGAGCAGTACTTC.

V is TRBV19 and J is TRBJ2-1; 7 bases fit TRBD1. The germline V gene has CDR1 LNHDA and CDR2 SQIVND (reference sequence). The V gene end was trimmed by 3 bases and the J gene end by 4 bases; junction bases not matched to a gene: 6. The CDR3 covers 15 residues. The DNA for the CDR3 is TGTGCCAGTAGTATCTGGCCAGGGGGTTACAATGAGCAGTTCTTC. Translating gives CASSIWPGGYNEQFF.

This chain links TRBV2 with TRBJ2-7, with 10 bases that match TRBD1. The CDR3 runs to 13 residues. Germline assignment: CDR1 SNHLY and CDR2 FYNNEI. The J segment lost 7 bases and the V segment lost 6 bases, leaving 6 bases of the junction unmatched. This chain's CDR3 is CASRPGQGWEQYF. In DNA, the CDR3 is TGTGCCAGCAGGCCGGGACAGGGGTGGGAGCAGTACTTC.

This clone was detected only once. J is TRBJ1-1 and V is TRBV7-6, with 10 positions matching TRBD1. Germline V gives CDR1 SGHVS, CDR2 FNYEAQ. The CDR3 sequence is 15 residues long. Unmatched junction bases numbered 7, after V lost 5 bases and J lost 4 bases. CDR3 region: CASSLRQGAATEAFF. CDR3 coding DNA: TGTGCCAGCAGCCTAAGACAGGGGGCGGCCACTGAAGCTTTCTTT.

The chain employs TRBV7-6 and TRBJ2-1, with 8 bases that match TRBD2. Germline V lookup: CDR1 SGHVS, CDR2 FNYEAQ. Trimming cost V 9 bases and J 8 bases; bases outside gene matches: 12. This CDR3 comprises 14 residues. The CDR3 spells CASNAGGPWDEQFF. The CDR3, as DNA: TGTGCCAGTAATGCGGGGGGCCCCTGGGATGAGCAGTTCTTC.

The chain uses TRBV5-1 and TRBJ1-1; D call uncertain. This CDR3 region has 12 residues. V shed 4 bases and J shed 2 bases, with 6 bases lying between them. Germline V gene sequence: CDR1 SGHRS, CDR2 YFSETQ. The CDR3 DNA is TGCGCCAGCAGCCAAACTAACACTGAAGCTTTCTTT. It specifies CASSQTNTEAFF.

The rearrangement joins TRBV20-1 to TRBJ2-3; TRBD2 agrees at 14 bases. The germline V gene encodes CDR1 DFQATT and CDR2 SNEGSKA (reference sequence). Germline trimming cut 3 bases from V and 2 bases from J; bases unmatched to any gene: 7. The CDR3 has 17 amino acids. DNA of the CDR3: TGCAGTGCTAGTTCGGGACTAGCGGGAGATCTCACAGATACGCAGTATTTT. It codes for CSASSGLAGDLTDTQYF.

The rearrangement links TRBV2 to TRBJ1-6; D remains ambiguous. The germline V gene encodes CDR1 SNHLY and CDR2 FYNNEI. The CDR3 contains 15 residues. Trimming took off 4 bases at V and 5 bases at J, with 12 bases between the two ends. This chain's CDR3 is CASSASGSNNSPLHF. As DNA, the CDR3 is TGTGCCAGCAGTGCGTCAGGCTCTAATAATTCACCCCTCCACTTT.

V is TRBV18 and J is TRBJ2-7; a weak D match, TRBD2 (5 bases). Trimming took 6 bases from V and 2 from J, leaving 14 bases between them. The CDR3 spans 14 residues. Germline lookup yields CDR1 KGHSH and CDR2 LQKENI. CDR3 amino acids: CASSPIATAYEQYF. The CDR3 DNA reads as TGTGCCAGCTCCCCGATAGCGACCGCCTACGAGCAGTACTTC. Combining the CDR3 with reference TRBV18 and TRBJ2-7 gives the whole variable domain NAGVMQNPRHLVRRRGQEARLRCSPMKGHSHVYWYRQLPEEGLKFMVYLQKENIIDESGMPKERFSAEFPKEGPSILRIQQVVRGDSAAYFCASSPIATAYEQYFGPGTRLTVT.

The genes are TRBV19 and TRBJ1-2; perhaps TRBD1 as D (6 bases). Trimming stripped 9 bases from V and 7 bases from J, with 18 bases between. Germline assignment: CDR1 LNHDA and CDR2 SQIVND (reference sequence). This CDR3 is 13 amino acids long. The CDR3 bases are TGTGCCAGCTACAGAACAGGGATCCCTGGCTACACCTTC. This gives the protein CASYRTGIPGYTF. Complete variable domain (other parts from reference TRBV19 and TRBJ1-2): DGGITQSPKYLFRKEGQNVTLSCEQNLNHDAMYWYRQDPGQGLRLIYYSQIVNDFQKGDIAEGYSVSREKKESFPLTVTSAQKNPTAFYLCASYRTGIPGYTFGSGTRLTVV.

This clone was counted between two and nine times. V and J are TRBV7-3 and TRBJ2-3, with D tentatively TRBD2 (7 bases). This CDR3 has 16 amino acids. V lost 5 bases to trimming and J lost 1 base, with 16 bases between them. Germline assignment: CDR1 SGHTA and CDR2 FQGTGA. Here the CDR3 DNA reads TGTGCCAGCAGCCCGACTCCCGGGGGGCGCACAGATACGCAGTATTTT. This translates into CASSPTPGGRTDTQYF.

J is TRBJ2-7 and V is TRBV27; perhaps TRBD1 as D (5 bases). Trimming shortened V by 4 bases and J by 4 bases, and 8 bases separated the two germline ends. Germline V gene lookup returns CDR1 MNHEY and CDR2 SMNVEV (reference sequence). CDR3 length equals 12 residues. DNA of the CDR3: TGTGCCAGCAGTTCAACAGGATACGAGCAGTACTTC. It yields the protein CASSSTGYEQYF.

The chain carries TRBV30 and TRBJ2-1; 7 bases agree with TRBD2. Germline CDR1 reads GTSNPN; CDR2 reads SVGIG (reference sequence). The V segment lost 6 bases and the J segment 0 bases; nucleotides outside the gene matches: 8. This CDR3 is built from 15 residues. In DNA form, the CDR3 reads TGTGCCTGCCTAAGACTAGCCGGCTCCTACAATGAGCAGTTCTTC. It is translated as CACLRLAGSYNEQFF.

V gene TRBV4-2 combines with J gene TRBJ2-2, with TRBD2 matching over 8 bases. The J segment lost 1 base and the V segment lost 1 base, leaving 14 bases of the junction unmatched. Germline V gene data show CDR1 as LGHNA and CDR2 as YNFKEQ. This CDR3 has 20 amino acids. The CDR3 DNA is TGTGCCAGCAGCCAAGCCCGGACTAGCCGGGGCGGGTGGAACACCGGGGAGCTGTTTTTT. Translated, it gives CASSQARTSRGGWNTGELFF.

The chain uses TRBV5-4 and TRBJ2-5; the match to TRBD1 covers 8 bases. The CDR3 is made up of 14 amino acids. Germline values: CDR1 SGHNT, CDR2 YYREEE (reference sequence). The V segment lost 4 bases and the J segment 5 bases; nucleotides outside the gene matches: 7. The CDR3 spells CASSLGQGWETQYF. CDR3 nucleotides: TGTGCCAGCAGCCTAGGACAGGGATGGGAGACCCAGTACTTC.

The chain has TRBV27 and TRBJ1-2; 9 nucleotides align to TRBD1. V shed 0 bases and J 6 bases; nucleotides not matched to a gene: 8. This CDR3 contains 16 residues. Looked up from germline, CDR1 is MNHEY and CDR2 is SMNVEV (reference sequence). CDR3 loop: CASSLSGGTGKDGYTF. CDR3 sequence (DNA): TGTGCCAGCAGTTTATCAGGTGGGACAGGGAAGGATGGCTACACCTTC.

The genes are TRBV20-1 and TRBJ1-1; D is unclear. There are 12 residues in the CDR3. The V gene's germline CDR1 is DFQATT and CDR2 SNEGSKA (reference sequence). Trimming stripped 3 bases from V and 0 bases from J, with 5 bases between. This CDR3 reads CSASSVNTEAFF. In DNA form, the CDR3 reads TGCAGTGCTAGTTCTGTGAACACTGAAGCTTTCTTT.

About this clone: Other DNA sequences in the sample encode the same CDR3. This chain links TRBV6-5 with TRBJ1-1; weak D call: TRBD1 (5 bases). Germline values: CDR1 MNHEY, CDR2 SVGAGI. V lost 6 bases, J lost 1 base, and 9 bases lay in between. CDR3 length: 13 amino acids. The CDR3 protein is CASRVTGNTEAFF. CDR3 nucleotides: TGTGCCAGCAGGGTCACAGGGAACACTGAAGCTTTCTTT.

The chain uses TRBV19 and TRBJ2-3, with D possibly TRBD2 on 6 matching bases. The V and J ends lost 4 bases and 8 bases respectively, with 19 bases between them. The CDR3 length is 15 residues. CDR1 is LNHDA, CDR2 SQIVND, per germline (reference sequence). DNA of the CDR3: TGTGCCAGTAGTAGTATACCGGGACTTTCAGGTACGCAGTATTTT. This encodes CASSSIPGLSGTQYF.

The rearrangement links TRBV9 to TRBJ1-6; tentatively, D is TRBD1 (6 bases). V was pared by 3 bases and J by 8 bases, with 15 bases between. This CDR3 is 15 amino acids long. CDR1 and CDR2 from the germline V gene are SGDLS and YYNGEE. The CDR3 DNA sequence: TGTGCCAGCAGCGGCGCTGGGGGCATGGATTCACCCCTCCACTTT. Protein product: CASSGAGGMDSPLHF. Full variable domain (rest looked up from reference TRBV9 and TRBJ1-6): DSGVTQTPKHLITATGQRVTLRCSPRSGDLSVYWYQQSLDQGLQFLIQYYNGEERAKGNILERFSAQQFPDLHSELNLSSLELGDSALYFCASSGAGGMDSPLHFGNGTRLTVT.

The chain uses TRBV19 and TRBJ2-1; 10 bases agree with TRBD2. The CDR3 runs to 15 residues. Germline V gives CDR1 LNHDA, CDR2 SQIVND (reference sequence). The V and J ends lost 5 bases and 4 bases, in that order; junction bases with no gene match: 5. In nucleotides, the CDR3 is TGTGCCAGTAGTCCAAGCGGGGGGGCGTACAATGAGCAGTTCTTC. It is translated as CASSPSGGAYNEQFF.

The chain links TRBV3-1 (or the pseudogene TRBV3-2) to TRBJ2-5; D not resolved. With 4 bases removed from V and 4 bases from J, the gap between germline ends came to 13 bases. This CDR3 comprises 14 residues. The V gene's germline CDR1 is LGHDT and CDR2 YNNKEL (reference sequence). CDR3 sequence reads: CASSPRKDRETQYF. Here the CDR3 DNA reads TGTGCCAGCAGCCCCAGGAAGGATCGAGAGACCCAGTACTTC.

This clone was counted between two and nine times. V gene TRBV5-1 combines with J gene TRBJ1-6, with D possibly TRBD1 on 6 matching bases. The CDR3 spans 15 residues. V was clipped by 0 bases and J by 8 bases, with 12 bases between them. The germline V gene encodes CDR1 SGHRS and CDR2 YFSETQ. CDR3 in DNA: TGCGCCAGCAGCTTGGGCCAGGGGAGTGATTCACCCCTCCACTTT. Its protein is CASSLGQGSDSPLHF.